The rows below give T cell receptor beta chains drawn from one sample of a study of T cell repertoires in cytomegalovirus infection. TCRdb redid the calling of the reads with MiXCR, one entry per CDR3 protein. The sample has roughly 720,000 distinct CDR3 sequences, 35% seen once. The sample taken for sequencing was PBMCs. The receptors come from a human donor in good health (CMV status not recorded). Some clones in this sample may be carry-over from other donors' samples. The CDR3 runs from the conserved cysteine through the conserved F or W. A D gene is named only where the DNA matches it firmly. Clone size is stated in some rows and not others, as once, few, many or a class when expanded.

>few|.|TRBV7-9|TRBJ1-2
CASSSTGPTNYGYTF
TGTGCCAGCAGCTCCACAGGGCCTACTAACTATGGCTACACCTTC
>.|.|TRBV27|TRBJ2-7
CASSLKGGGWEQYF
TGTGCCAGCAGTTTAAAGGGGGGCGGTTGGGAGCAGTACTTC
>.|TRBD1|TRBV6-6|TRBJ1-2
CASSQGTGGGYGYTF
TGTGCCAGCAGTCAGGGGACAGGGGGCGGGTATGGCTACACCTTC
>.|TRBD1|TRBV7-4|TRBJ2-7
CASSPGGVGSYEQYF
TGTGCCAGCAGCCCAGGGGGCGTGGGTTCCTACGAGCAGTACTTC
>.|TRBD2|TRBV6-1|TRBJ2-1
CASSYGTSSNEQFF
TGTGCCAGCAGTTACGGGACTAGCTCAAATGAGCAGTTCTTC
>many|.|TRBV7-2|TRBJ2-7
CASSLSGTISEQYF
TGTGCCAGCAGCTTATCTGGGACAATTTCCGAGCAGTACTTC
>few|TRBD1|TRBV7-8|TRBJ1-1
CASSRSPGGRNTEAFF
TGTGCCAGCAGCCGTTCCCCAGGGGGGAGGAACACTGAAGCTTTCTTT
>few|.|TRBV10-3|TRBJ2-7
CAIRRDRDYEQYF
TGTGCCATCAGAAGGGACCGAGATTACGAGCAGTACTTC
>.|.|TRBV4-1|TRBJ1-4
CASSHLDGNEKLFF
TGCGCCAGCAGCCATCTCGACGGAAATGAAAAACTGTTTTTT
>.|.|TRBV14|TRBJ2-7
CASSPNPGGREQYF
TGTGCCAGCAGCCCCAACCCTGGGGGCAGGGAGCAGTACTTC
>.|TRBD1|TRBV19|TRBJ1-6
CASSIVAGQGNSPLHF
TGTGCCAGTAGTATAGTCGCCGGACAGGGTAATTCACCCCTCCACTTT
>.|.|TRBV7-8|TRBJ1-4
CASSLWGRGEKLFF
TGTGCCAGCAGCTTATGGGGGCGTGGGGAAAAACTGTTTTTT
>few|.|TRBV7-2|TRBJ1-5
CASTLTAGKGQPQHF
TGTGCCAGCACCCTTACGGCCGGGAAGGGGCAGCCCCAGCATTTT
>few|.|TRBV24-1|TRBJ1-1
CATSSPTSGNTEAFF
TGTGCCACCAGTAGTCCAACCTCGGGGAACACTGAAGCTTTCTTT
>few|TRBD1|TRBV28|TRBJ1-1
CASSSLDDRGQENTEAFF
TGTGCCAGCAGTTCTTTAGATGACAGGGGGCAGGAGAACACTGAAGCTTTCTTT
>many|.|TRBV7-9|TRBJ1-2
CASSLEGGPYGYTF
TGTGCCAGCAGCTTAGAAGGGGGGCCCTATGGCTACACCTTC
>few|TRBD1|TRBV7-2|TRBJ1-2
CASRRDSFETNYGYTF
TGTGCCAGCCGCCGGGACAGTTTCGAGACTAACTATGGCTACACCTTC
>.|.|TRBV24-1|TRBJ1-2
CATSDSMNPAYGYTF
TGTGCCACCAGTGATTCAATGAACCCGGCCTATGGCTACACCTTC
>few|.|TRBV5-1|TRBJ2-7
CASGNDGPYEQYF
TGCGCCAGCGGAAATGACGGACCCTACGAGCAGTACTTC
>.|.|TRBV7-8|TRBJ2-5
CASSFTRSETQYF
TGTGCCAGCAGCTTTACTAGATCAGAGACCCAGTACTTC
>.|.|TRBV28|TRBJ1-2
CASSPTTGTVYYGYTF
TGTGCCAGCAGCCCGACCACCGGGACGGTATACTATGGCTACACCTTC
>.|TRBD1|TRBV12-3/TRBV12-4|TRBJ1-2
CASQEGAGTYYGYTF
TGTGCCAGTCAAGAGGGGGCAGGGACCTACTATGGCTACACCTTC
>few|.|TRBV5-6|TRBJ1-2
CASSLDGDGPSYGYTF
TGTGCCAGCAGCTTGGACGGGGACGGACCTTCCTATGGCTACACCTTC
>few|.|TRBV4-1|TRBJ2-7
CASSLSATGRRYEQYF
TGCGCCAGCAGCCTAAGCGCCACAGGGAGAAGATACGAGCAGTACTTC
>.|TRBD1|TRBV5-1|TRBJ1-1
CASSLEPGQGRAEAFF
TGCGCCAGCAGCTTGGAACCGGGACAGGGGCGAGCTGAAGCTTTCTTT
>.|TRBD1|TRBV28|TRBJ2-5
CASSSNGTGVFWGSQETQYF
TGTGCCAGCAGTTCGAATGGGACAGGGGTTTTTTGGGGTTCCCAAGAGACCCAGTACTTC
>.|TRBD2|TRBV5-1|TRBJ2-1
CASSIGTSGRGDNEQFF
TGCGCCAGCAGCATCGGGACTAGCGGGAGGGGAGACAATGAGCAGTTCTTC
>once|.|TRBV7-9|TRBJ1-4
CSSSLARGEKLFF
TGTTCCAGCAGCTTAGCCAGGGGAGAAAAACTGTTTTTT
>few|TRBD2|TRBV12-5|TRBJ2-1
CASGTDSGLEQFF
TGTGCTAGTGGTACAGATAGCGGGCTTGAGCAGTTCTTC
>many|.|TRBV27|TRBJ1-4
CASSLSNARGEKLFF
TGTGCCAGCAGTTTATCGAATGCGAGGGGTGAAAAACTGTTTTTT
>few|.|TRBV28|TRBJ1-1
CASSLWTLWTEAFF
TGTGCCAGCAGTTTATGGACTCTGTGGACTGAAGCTTTCTTT
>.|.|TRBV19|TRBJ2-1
CASSIGFGETYNEQFF
TGTGCCAGTAGCATAGGGTTTGGGGAGACCTACAATGAGCAGTTCTTC
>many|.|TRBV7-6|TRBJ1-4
CASSLYSDLTNEKLFF
TGTGCCAGCAGCTTATACAGCGACCTAACTAATGAAAAACTGTTTTTT
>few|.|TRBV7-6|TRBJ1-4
CASSKSRGRGTNEKLFF
TGTGCCAGCAGTAAATCCAGGGGAAGGGGGACTAATGAAAAACTGTTTTTT
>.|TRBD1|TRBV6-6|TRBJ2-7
CASSYRRVGTGGFLQGEQYF
TGTGCCAGCAGTTATCGTCGAGTGGGGACAGGGGGCTTCTTGCAGGGGGAGCAGTACTTC
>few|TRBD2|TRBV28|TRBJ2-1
CASSLILAGNENEQFF
TGTGCCAGCAGTTTAATCCTAGCGGGGAACGAAAATGAGCAGTTCTTC
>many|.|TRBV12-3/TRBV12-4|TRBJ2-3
CASSFGGRAGTDTQYF
TGTGCCAGCAGTTTCGGTGGGAGAGCCGGCACAGATACGCAGTATTTT
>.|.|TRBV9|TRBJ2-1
CASRLLGSNEQFF
TGTGCCAGCAGATTGCTAGGTAGCAATGAGCAGTTCTTC
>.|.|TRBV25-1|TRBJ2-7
CASSVGPGYEQYF
TGTGCCAGCAGTGTTGGTCCGGGCTACGAGCAGTACTTC
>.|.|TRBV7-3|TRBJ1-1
CASSSREGTESFF
TGTGCCAGCAGCTCCAGGGAGGGCACTGAATCTTTCTTT
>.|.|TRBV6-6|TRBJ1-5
CASVPGSLNQPQHF
TGTGCCAGCGTTCCAGGGTCCCTCAATCAGCCCCAGCATTTT
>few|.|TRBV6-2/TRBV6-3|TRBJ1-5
CASSYSGSYQPQHF
TGTGCCAGCAGTTACTCGGGCTCTTATCAGCCCCAGCATTTT
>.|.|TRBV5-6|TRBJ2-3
CASSLVGAFPDTQYF
TGTGCCAGCAGCTTAGTGGGGGCCTTCCCGGATACGCAGTATTTT
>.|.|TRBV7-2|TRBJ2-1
CSSSLTGYEHFF
TGTTCCAGCAGCTTAACAGGCTATGAGCATTTCTTC
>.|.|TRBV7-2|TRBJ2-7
CASSQGFGVYEQYF
TGTGCCAGCAGCCAGGGGTTTGGGGTCTACGAGCAGTACTTC
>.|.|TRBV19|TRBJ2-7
CASSIARVLPNEQYF
TGTGCCAGTAGTATCGCTCGGGTATTACCCAACGAGCAGTACTTC
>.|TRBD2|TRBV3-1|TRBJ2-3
CASSQAALAPRDTQYF
TGTGCCAGCAGCCAAGCTGCACTAGCGCCGAGAGATACGCAGTATTTT
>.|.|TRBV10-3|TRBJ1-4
CAISESGTNEKLFF
TGTGCCATCAGTGAGTCCGGGACTAATGAAAAACTGTTTTTT
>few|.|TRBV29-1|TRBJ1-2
CSVDFPGLYGYTF
TGCAGCGTTGATTTCCCCGGCCTCTATGGCTACACCTTC
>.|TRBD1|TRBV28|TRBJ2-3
CASSNVGQRTDTQYF
TGTGCCAGCAGTAATGTGGGACAGCGCACAGATACGCAGTATTTT
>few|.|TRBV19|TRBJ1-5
CASSIAGARVQPQHF
TGTGCCAGTAGTATAGCAGGGGCCCGGGTTCAGCCCCAGCATTTT
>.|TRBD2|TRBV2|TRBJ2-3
CASSESNRRGGRNTQYF
TGTGCCAGCAGTGAATCGAACAGGCGGGGGGGCAGGAATACGCAGTATTTT
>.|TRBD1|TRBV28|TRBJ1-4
CASSGDRETKLFF
TGTGCCAGCAGTGGGGACAGGGAGACCAAACTGTTTTTT